This TCR beta chain was recovered during a study of T cell repertoires in cytomegalovirus infection. The wider study: HLA-B-restricted CMV epitopes that are well studied were used alongside recently identified HLA-C-restricted ones. Based on public TCR beta signatures, there were indications of CMV infection and of a matching HLA type. Study conclusions and caveats: Within the response measured ex vivo, HLA-C-restricted CMV-specific TCR beta clonotypes were dominant. Using cumulative public TCR beta family frequency, the authors identified those who carried CMV together with the relevant HLA.

The CDR3 runs to 13 residues. V dropped 1 base and J dropped 3 bases, with 6 bases sitting between them. In germline, CDR1 is SGHTA, CDR2 FQGNSA. This clonotype was observed a few times. The antigen remains unidentified. Each CDR3 protein is one row after TCRdb ran MiXCR on the reads. The sample lists about 740,000 distinct CDR3 sequences; approximately 33% were seen once. The starting material was cultured PBMCs, obtained from culture after CMV antigen stimulation. The chain has TRBV7-2 and TRBJ2-5; D gene unclear. The clonotype was recovered from a human donor in good health (CMV status not recorded). Some clones in this sample may be carry-over from other donors' samples. The CDR3 sequence: CASSLVQKETQYF. CDR3 sequence (DNA): TGTGCCAGCAGCTTAGTTCAGAAAGAGACCCAGTACTTC.